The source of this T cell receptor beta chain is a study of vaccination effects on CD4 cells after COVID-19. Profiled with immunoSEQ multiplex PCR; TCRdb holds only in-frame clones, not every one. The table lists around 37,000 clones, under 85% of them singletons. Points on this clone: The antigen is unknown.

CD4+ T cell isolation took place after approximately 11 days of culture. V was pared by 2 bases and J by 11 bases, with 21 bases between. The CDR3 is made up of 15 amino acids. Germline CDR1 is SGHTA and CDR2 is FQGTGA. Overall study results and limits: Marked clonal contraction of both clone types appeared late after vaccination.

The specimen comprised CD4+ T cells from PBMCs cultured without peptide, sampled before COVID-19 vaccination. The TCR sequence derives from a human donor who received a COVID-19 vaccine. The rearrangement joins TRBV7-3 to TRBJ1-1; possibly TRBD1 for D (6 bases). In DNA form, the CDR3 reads TGTGCCAGCAGCTTAGGGGTTCAGGGGAACTACGAGGCTTTCTTT. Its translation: CASSLGVQGNYEAFF.